This entry lists 26 T cell receptor beta chains sequenced from one sample in a study of cytomegalovirus exposure and HLA in healthy donors. Sequencing was performed with immunoSEQ multiplex PCR; in TCRdb, only in-frame clones are kept and a portion is missing. The sample yields 230,000 or so clones, 80% to 90% seen once. The sequenced sample was PBMCs. These receptors all come from a woman between 18 and 29 years old in good health and CMV-seronegative.

This sequence joins TRBV11-2 and TRBJ1-4, with 7 bases that match TRBD1. The germline V gene has CDR1 SGHAT and CDR2 FQNNGV. The CDR3 length is 14 residues. The trim removed 4 bases at V and 8 bases at J, leaving 7 bases unmatched. The CDR3 DNA reads TGTGCCAGCAGCTCGACAGGGTGGGGGGAAAAACTGTTTTTT. It codes for CASSSTGWGEKLFF.

This sequence joins TRBV6-1 and TRBJ1-1; the D gene is possibly TRBD1 (5 bases). V lost 2 bases and J 0 bases, leaving 10 bases between the germline ends. The CDR3 totals 15 residues. CDR1 and CDR2 (germline): MNHNS, SASEGT. CDR3 nucleotides: TGTGCCAGCAGTGAATCCCAGGGTCTGAACACTGAAGCTTTCTTT. As protein: CASSESQGLNTEAFF.

V gene TRBV11-2 combines with J gene TRBJ2-1, with D maybe TRBD2 (5 bases). CDR1 is SGHAT, CDR2 FQNNGV, per germline. The CDR3 loop spans 16 amino acids. Trimming stripped 5 bases from V and 0 bases from J, with 14 bases between. This CDR3 reads CASSLQRRSSYNEQFF. As DNA, the CDR3 is TGTGCCAGCAGCCTACAGCGGAGGAGCTCCTACAATGAGCAGTTCTTC.

V and J are TRBV7-9 and TRBJ2-5; 7 bases are shared with TRBD1. CDR3 size: 15 residues. Per the germline V gene, CDR1 is SEHNR and CDR2 is FQNEAQ (reference sequence). Trimming at V came to 5 bases and at J to 5 bases, leaving 11 bases not matched to a gene. CDR3 in amino acids: CASSKRQGREETQYF. As DNA, the CDR3 is TGTGCCAGCAGCAAAAGACAGGGACGTGAGGAGACCCAGTACTTC.

The chain is built from TRBV27 and TRBJ2-7; maybe TRBD1 (5 bases). With 5 bases removed from V and 2 bases from J, the gap between germline ends came to 13 bases. The germline gives CDR1 MNHEY, CDR2 SMNVEV (reference sequence). CDR3 length equals 14 residues. The CDR3 sequence is CASSDSLRPYEQYF. In DNA, the CDR3 is TGTGCCAGCAGTGACAGTTTGCGACCCTACGAGCAGTACTTC.

V gene TRBV7-8 combines with J gene TRBJ2-3, with TRBD2 matching over 8 bases. V dropped 3 bases and J dropped 2; count of bases not matched to a gene: 16. Germline V gene data show CDR1 as SGHVS and CDR2 as FQNEAQ. This CDR3 spans 19 amino acids. The CDR3 region is CASSFSLASELADTDTQYF. CDR3 DNA: TGTGCCAGCAGCTTCTCTTTAGCGTCCGAACTAGCGGACACAGATACGCAGTATTTT.

This clone was observed a single time. This chain links TRBV5-1 with TRBJ1-5; possible D gene TRBD1, 5 bases. Trimming took 0 bases from V and 6 from J, leaving 13 bases between them. The CDR3 extends over 15 amino acids. From germline, CDR1 is SGHRS and CDR2 YFSETQ. The DNA for the CDR3 is TGCGCCAGCAGCTTGGATTGGGGGGTGGGTCAGCCCCAGCATTTT. As protein: CASSLDWGVGQPQHF. Filled out from reference TRBV5-1 and TRBJ1-5, the complete variable domain reads KAGVTQTPRYLIKTRGQQVTLSCSPISGHRSVSWYQQTPGQGLQFLFEYFSETQRNKGNFPGRFSGRQFSNSRSEMNVSTLELGDSALYLCASSLDWGVGQPQHFGDGTRLSIL.

This clone was seen only a few times. J is TRBJ2-7 and V is TRBV6-6; 9 nucleotides match TRBD1. V gave up 2 bases and J gave up 1 base; unmatched junction bases: 3. The germline V gene has CDR1 MNHNY and CDR2 SVGAGI (reference sequence). The CDR3 contains 15 residues. Here the CDR3 DNA reads TGTGCCAGCAGTTACGCCGGGACAGGGTCCTACGAGCAGTACTTC. It specifies CASSYAGTGSYEQYF.

V gene TRBV18 combines with J gene TRBJ2-1, with D possibly being TRBD2 (5 bases). CDR1 and CDR2 from the germline V gene are KGHSH and LQKENI. CDR3 size: 15 residues. Trimming removed 3 bases from V and 0 bases from J, with 9 bases in between. The CDR3 DNA follows: TGTGCCAGCTCACCCGTAGCGTTCTCCTACAATGAGCAGTTCTTC. Translating it yields CASSPVAFSYNEQFF.

This clone turned up a few times. Written as DNA, the CDR3 is TGCGCCAGCAGCCAAAATGGGAGGTCTAGCGGGAGGGAGACCCAGTACTTC. Amino acids: CASSQNGRSSGRETQYF. The chain combines TRBV4-3 with TRBJ2-5; 11 bases line up with TRBD2. The CDR3 runs to 17 residues. V was clipped by 2 bases and J by 5 bases; unmatched bases: 10. Germline assignment: CDR1 LGHNA and CDR2 YSLEER.

V is TRBV5-5 and J is TRBJ1-1; D possibly corresponds to TRBD1 (5 bases). CDR3 length: 13 residues. CDR1 and CDR2 (germline): SGHKS, YYEKEE (reference sequence). The V gene lost 2 bases and the J gene lost 5 bases, with 10 bases spanning the gap. The CDR3 sequence: CASSFGGRTEAFF. The CDR3 DNA reads TGTGCCAGCAGCTTTGGGGGGAGAACTGAAGCTTTCTTT.

This rearrangement joins TRBV25-1 to TRBJ2-7; the D gene is possibly TRBD2 (7 bases). Germline values: CDR1 MGHDK, CDR2 SYGVNS. The CDR3 is made up of 16 amino acids. Trimming removed 4 bases at V and 3 bases at J, with 19 bases between. CDR3 DNA sequence: TGTGCCAGCAGTGGAATAGGGGGGGGTCCCTACTACGAGCAGTACTTC. This translates into CASSGIGGGPYYEQYF.

The chain links TRBV11-2 to TRBJ1-1; 12 positions match TRBD1. V was pared by 3 bases and J by 4 bases, with 6 bases of the junction left unmatched. This CDR3 has 16 residues. CDR1 SGHAT and CDR2 FQNNGV come from the germline V gene. CDR3 amino acids: CASSLGQGAGGTEAFF. In nucleotides, the CDR3 is TGTGCCAGCAGCTTGGGACAGGGGGCGGGGGGCACTGAAGCTTTCTTT.

V gene TRBV7-2 combines with J gene TRBJ1-5; 10 bases agree with TRBD1. This CDR3 is built from 15 residues. J lost 8 bases, V lost 1 base, and 5 bases had no gene match. Germline CDR1 SGHTA, CDR2 FQGNSA. The chain's CDR3 is CASSLEGTGAKPQHF. As DNA, the CDR3 is TGTGCCAGCAGCTTAGAGGGGACAGGGGCGAAGCCCCAGCATTTT.

The chain couples TRBV6-6 to TRBJ2-2; the match to TRBD1 covers 8 bases. The germline gives CDR1 MNHNY, CDR2 SVGAGI (reference sequence). J lost 4 bases, V lost 10 bases, and 5 bases had no gene match. The CDR3 loop spans 13 amino acids. The CDR3 sequence is CANAGGITGELFF. DNA for the CDR3: TGTGCCAACGCAGGGGGCATCACCGGGGAGCTGTTTTTT.

The V gene is TRBV5-4, the J gene TRBJ1-1, with 7 bases aligning to TRBD1. The CDR3 consists of 16 residues. V shed 4 bases and J 3 bases; nucleotides not matched to a gene: 12. Germline CDR1 SGHNT, CDR2 YYREEE (reference sequence). The CDR3 spells CASSLGQVVGDTEAFF. The CDR3 DNA reads TGTGCCAGCAGCCTCGGACAGGTAGTTGGGGACACTGAAGCTTTCTTT. Looking up the rest from reference TRBV5-4 and TRBJ1-1 gives the full variable domain: ETGVTQSPTHLIKTRGQQVTLRCSSQSGHNTVSWYQQALGQGPQFIFQYYREEENGRGNFPPRFSGLQFPNYSSELNVNALELDDSALYLCASSLGQVVGDTEAFFGQGTRLTVV.

The chain recombines TRBV7-6 with TRBJ2-2; TRBD2 is a possible D gene (5 bases). CDR1 is SGHVS, CDR2 FNYEAQ, per germline. The length of the CDR3 is 15 residues. Trimming removed 4 bases at V and 7 bases at J, with 16 bases between. The CDR3 DNA reads TGTGCCAGCAGCTCGGGGAGAGAGGGCGTCGGGGAGCTGTTTTTT. It specifies CASSSGREGVGELFF.

This clone was counted between two and nine times. The chain joins TRBV6-1 to TRBJ1-2; D possibly corresponds to TRBD1 (6 bases). The CDR3 totals 15 residues. Trimming took off 2 bases at V and 8 bases at J, with 18 bases between the two ends. Germline V gives CDR1 MNHNS, CDR2 SASEGT. The CDR3 region has the DNA TGTGCCAGCAGTGAATGGGTGGCTGGCGGGGGCGGCTACACCTTC. Encoded protein: CASSEWVAGGGGYTF.

J is TRBJ2-7 and V is TRBV19; the match to TRBD2 covers 7 bases. Germline V gene lookup returns CDR1 LNHDA and CDR2 SQIVND (reference sequence). The CDR3 sequence is 13 residues long. Written as DNA, the CDR3 is TGTGCAACCAAAAGCGGGGACTCCTACGAGCAGTACTTC. As protein: CATKSGDSYEQYF. The full variable domain, rest sourced from reference TRBV19 and TRBJ2-7, is DGGITQSPKYLFRKEGQNVTLSCEQNLNHDAMYWYRQDPGQGLRLIYYSQIVNDFQKGDIAEGYSVSREKKESFPLTVTSAQKNPTAFYLCATKSGDSYEQYFGPGTRLTVT.

The V and J genes are TRBV7-8 and TRBJ2-5; D ambiguous. CDR3 length: 13 residues. CDR1 and CDR2 from the germline V gene are SGHVS and FQNEAQ. V lost 2 bases, J lost 6 bases, and 10 bases lay in between. The CDR3 bases are TGTGCCAGCAGCTTATCCCACACGCAGACCCAGTACTTC. Protein sequence: CASSLSHTQTQYF.

CDR3 loop: CASSPGLREETQYF. The CDR3 DNA reads as TGTGCCAGCAGCCCGGGACTAAGAGAAGAGACCCAGTACTTC. The chain links TRBV11-2 to TRBJ2-5, with TRBD2 identical over 7 bases. Germline V lookup: CDR1 SGHAT, CDR2 FQNNGV. V lost 5 bases, J lost 3 bases, and 6 bases stayed unmatched. The CDR3 is 14 amino acids.

V and J are TRBV4-3 and TRBJ1-4, with D possibly being TRBD1 (5 bases). CDR3 size: 16 residues. Germline V gives CDR1 LGHNA, CDR2 YSLEER. Trimming took 1 base from V and 6 from J, leaving 15 bases between them. The CDR3 loop is CASSQGAGQGYEKLFF. The CDR3 bases are TGCGCCAGCAGCCAAGGGGCGGGGCAAGGCTATGAAAAACTGTTTTTT.

V gene TRBV30 combines with J gene TRBJ1-1; D possibly corresponds to TRBD1 (5 bases). This CDR3 has 13 residues. V was pared by 5 bases and J by 3 bases, with 13 bases between. In germline, CDR1 is GTSNPN, CDR2 SVGIG (reference sequence). The CDR3 region is CAWVPDSYTEAFF. The CDR3, as DNA: TGTGCCTGGGTCCCCGACAGCTACACTGAAGCTTTCTTT.

The chain carries TRBV6-1 and TRBJ2-1; TRBD2 matches 7 bases. With 6 bases clipped from V and 3 bases from J, the junction kept 5 bases outside the gene matches. Germline CDR1 reads MNHNS; CDR2 reads SASEGT. The length of the CDR3 is 14 residues. The CDR3 bases are TGTGCCAGCAGGCGAGCGGGGATCTACAATGAGCAGTTCTTC. Its translation: CASRRAGIYNEQFF.

The genes are TRBV6-1 and TRBJ2-7; tentatively, D is TRBD2 (6 bases). The V end lost 11 bases, the J end lost 2 bases, and 16 bases lay between the germline ends. CDR3 length: 13 amino acids. Germline V gene data show CDR1 as MNHNS and CDR2 as SASEGT. CDR3 bases: TGTGCCGGGCGACGTAGCGGCACCTACGAGCAGTACTTC. Its translation: CAGRRSGTYEQYF.

The chain recombines TRBV2 with TRBJ2-7, with 11 positions matching TRBD2. This CDR3 has 16 amino acids. The ends lost 2 bases at V and 2 bases at J; junction bases unmatched: 5. Germline-derived CDR1 and CDR2 are SNHLY and FYNNEI. The DNA of the CDR3 is TGTGCCAGCAGTGAATTGTCTAGCGGGAGGACCTACGAGCAGTACTTC. It translates to CASSELSSGRTYEQYF.